Shown below are 15 T cell receptor beta chains from a single sample sequenced in a study of T-cell reconstitution after alpha-beta-depleted transplantation in children (dated by TCRdb to 2016 to 2018). The method behind the library was PCR. Instrument on record: Illumina HiSeq 2500. Molecular barcoding was employed in the preparation of TCR libraries, with unique molecular identifiers being used to normalize TCRbeta repertoire quantification. TCRdb took the public reads, trimmed them with fastp at Q25, ran MiXCR for clone calling and kept in-frame beta chains. CDR3 protein duplicates are merged, each entry listing the most common genes and DNA. This sample lists a few hundred thousand distinct CDR3 sequences; 9.7% were detected once. About 4.9% of the sample goes to the ten largest clones. The source was PBMCs from the stem cell graft donor, collected from the stem cell graft. The receptors come from a human donor who donated a stem cell graft to a child with SCID.

This clonotype was observed at least ten times. The J gene is TRBJ2-1, the V gene TRBV20-1; 9 bases are a match to TRBD1. Germline V CDR1 and CDR2: DFQATT, SNEGSKA (reference sequence). The CDR3 contains 14 residues. V lost 5 bases and J lost 7; bases outside the gene matches: 9. The CDR3 here is CSAGGGTGINEQFF. The CDR3 DNA reads TGCAGTGCTGGGGGTGGGACAGGGATTAATGAGCAGTTCTTC.

Only a few counts were recorded for this clonotype. This chain joins TRBV7-2 and TRBJ1-1; 9 bases agree with TRBD1. CDR3 length: 16 amino acids. CDR1 and CDR2 (germline): SGHTA, FQGNSA. Trimming took 2 bases from V and 3 from J; bases not matched to a gene: 7. CDR3 amino acids: CASSLWGQGFDTEAFF. CDR3 coding DNA: TGTGCCAGCAGCTTATGGGGACAGGGCTTTGACACTGAAGCTTTCTTT.

In this sample, this clonotype turned up many times. The final CDR3 position lacks the conserved phenylalanine or tryptophan, pointing to a likely read error. It is unclear where the CDR3 begins or ends on the DNA, so no DNA is shown, and the CDR3 is as TCRdb lists it. The chain employs TRBV20-1 and TRBJ1-3; the table's D gene call, TRBD1, was not cross checked with the DNA. Counting both end residues, the CDR3 totals 13 amino acids. In germline, CDR1 is DFQATT, CDR2 SNEGSKA (reference sequence). The CDR3: CSARDRAGSQRVY.

This clonotype was recorded at least ten times. The V call is TRBV7-8, the J call TRBJ2-3; 9 nucleotides agree with TRBD1. Germline V gene sequence: CDR1 SGHVS, CDR2 FQNEAQ. Unmatched junction bases numbered 8, after V lost 5 bases and J lost 5 bases. The CDR3 extends over 15 amino acids. This CDR3 reads CASSLRDRVGDTQYF. The DNA for the CDR3 is TGTGCCAGCAGCCTCCGGGACAGGGTTGGAGATACGCAGTATTTT.

This clonotype was seen at least ten times. This rearrangement joins TRBV20-1 to TRBJ2-3; the match to TRBD2 covers 9 bases. Germline V lookup: CDR1 DFQATT, CDR2 SNEGSKA (reference sequence). Trimming at V came to 7 bases and at J to 2 bases, leaving 13 bases not matched to a gene. CDR3 length: 16 residues. CDR3 sequence: CSGGGGATTYTDTQYF. CDR3 coding DNA: TGCAGTGGAGGCGGGGGGGCGACCACATACACAGATACGCAGTATTTT.

This clonotype showed up many times. The V call is TRBV5-1, the J call TRBJ1-1; D uncertain. CDR1 is SGHRS, CDR2 YFSETQ, per germline. V dropped 5 bases and J dropped 1 base, with 12 bases sitting between them. CDR3 length: 14 amino acids. CDR3 sequence (DNA): TGCGCCAGCAGGGGAAGGGTGCAGAACACTGAAGCTTTCTTT. Protein: CASRGRVQNTEAFF.

This clonotype was observed many times. The chain combines TRBV12-3 or TRBV12-4 with TRBJ2-1; TRBD2 agrees at 12 bases. V dropped 3 bases and J dropped 10; count of bases not matched to a gene: 10. This CDR3 comprises 16 residues. CDR3 protein: CASSFPGLAGGDEQFF. CDR3 bases: TGTGCCAGCAGTTTCCCGGGACTAGCGGGTGGGGACGAGCAGTTCTTC.

This CDR3 reads CASSLGRLHYGYTF. CDR3 nucleotides: TGTGCCAGCAGCTTGGGCAGGTTACACTATGGCTACACCTTC. This chain joins TRBV5-8 and TRBJ1-2, with D unclear. There are 14 residues in the CDR3. The germline CDR1 and CDR2 sequences are SGHTS and YDEGEE. V lost 0 bases to trimming and J lost 3 bases, with 9 bases between them.

At least ten counts were recorded for this clonotype. V is TRBV6-5 and J is TRBJ2-1, with a weak D call TRBD2 (7 bases). Trimming removed 5 bases at V and 7 bases at J, with 15 bases between. Germline CDR1 and CDR2: MNHEY and SVGAGI. The CDR3 loop spans 14 amino acids. Here the CDR3 DNA reads TGTGCCAGCAGTAGACTGGGGGGGCGAAATGAGCAGTTCTTC. Amino acids: CASSRLGGRNEQFF.

This clonotype was seen at least ten times. This chain links TRBV5-5 with TRBJ2-1, with D possibly matching TRBD2 (7 bases). V lost 1 base to trimming and J lost 5 bases, with 13 bases between them. CDR1 is SGHKS, CDR2 YYEKEE, per germline (reference sequence). This CDR3 contains 15 residues. The CDR3 nucleotides are TGTGCCAGCAGCTTGTGGGGGGGCCAGGACAATGAGCAGTTCTTC. Translating gives CASSLWGGQDNEQFF.

The sample holds many counts of this clonotype. This chain joins TRBV7-3 and TRBJ1-1; D unclear. The CDR3 has 14 residues. Germline values: CDR1 SGHTA, CDR2 FQGTGA. Between the trimmed V and J ends, which lost 5 bases and 1 base, there was a span of 11 bases. The CDR3 here is CASSQGQQNTEAFF. The CDR3 DNA reads TGTGCCAGCAGCCAAGGCCAGCAGAACACTGAAGCTTTCTTT.

The sample holds a few counts of this clonotype. The rearrangement uses TRBV11-3 and TRBJ2-5; D might be TRBD1 or TRBD2, each matching 5 bases. Germline V gene data show CDR1 as SGHNT and CDR2 as YENEEA. V lost 1 base and J 9 bases, leaving 15 bases between the germline ends. The CDR3 consists of 14 residues. CDR3 bases: TGTGCCAGCAGCTTAGGGAGGACAACCGAGGCCCAGTACTTC. Amino acids: CASSLGRTTEAQYF.

This clonotype was counted many times. The chain recombines TRBV6-5 with TRBJ1-2, with D possibly being TRBD1 (5 bases). The CDR3 sequence is 15 residues long. Germline V lookup: CDR1 MNHEY, CDR2 SVGAGI. V was shortened by 0 bases and J by 4 bases, with 12 bases between the two germline ends. CDR3 protein: CASSYSAGQGYGYTF. The CDR3 bases are TGTGCCAGCAGTTACTCAGCTGGGCAGGGCTATGGCTACACCTTC.

V usage is TRBV11-1 and J usage is TRBJ2-1, with 9 bases fitting TRBD2. V shed 5 bases, J shed 2 bases, and the junction held 1 base outside the gene matches. CDR3 length: 14 amino acids. The germline V gene has CDR1 SGHAT and CDR2 FQDESV (reference sequence). The CDR3 DNA reads TGTGCCAGCAGCCGCGGGGGGGCCTACAATGAGCAGTTCTTC. Translated: CASSRGGAYNEQFF.

This clonotype was seen ten or more times. V is TRBV7-9 and J is TRBJ2-3; D ambiguous. The CDR3 extends over 16 amino acids. CDR1 SEHNR and CDR2 FQNEAQ come from the germline V gene (reference sequence). The V end lost 5 bases, the J end lost 1 base, and 16 bases lay between the germline ends. CDR3: CASSEARSDGTDTQYF. The CDR3 nucleotides read TGTGCCAGCAGCGAGGCGAGGTCCGATGGCACAGATACGCAGTATTTT.